A single T cell receptor (beta chain) is shown here with its context. This clonotype was recorded once. No antigen is known for it. One base away there is no much larger clone; base qualities are not given. One read represents weak support. Moderately to severely active disease, a Clinical Activity Score of at least 3, a NOSPECS grade of at least 4, and a duration under 3 months were present in ophthalmopathy patients. Any patient with an uncontrolled infection, another autoimmune disease, pregnancy or lactation was excluded. Diagnoses were based on clinical symptoms, serum thyroxine and TRAb, thyroid ultrasound and orbital computed tomography. PBMCs were isolated from more than 8 ml of fresh peripheral blood by Ficoll-Paque density gradient centrifugation. Total RNA was extracted using Trizol reagent, and RNA quality was assessed on an Agilent 2100 Bioanalyzer. The TCR beta CDR3 regions were amplified from the RNA transcripts. A first-round RT-PCR of the TCR CDR3 used the HTBI primer set with the Qiagen OneStep RT-PCR kit. Libraries were constructed in a second round of multiplex PCR, after which size selection and purification were performed. Sequencing of the libraries was done on an Illumina HiSeq2000 using paired-end 100 bp reads. The source study handled its data this way. Raw data were processed with SOAPnuke, discarding reads with adapters, uncalled bases, mean Phred below 15, or no exact constant-primer or identifier match. High-quality paired reads were merged with COPE v1.2.5, and unique nucleotide sequences were defined as clonotypes. MiTCR v1.1 was used to align the clonotypes against IMGT TRBV, TRBD and TRBJ reference segments. Only V-J combinations with frequency above 0.0001, covering about 99% of repertoires, were analysed. A TCS score was defined as the ratio of F50 (clonal expansion) to E x V (chaos), with BLOSUM62-based TCRdist applied between CDR3 peptides within each V-J. Welch's t-statistics and random forest reduced approximately 520 V-J features to 10 to 15, which were used in a naive Bayes classifier (R e1071). The public reads were reanalyzed by TCRdb: fastp trimming at Q25, MiXCR alignment, in-frame beta chains only. Identical CDR3 protein sequences are pooled into one entry, listed with their most common genes and DNA. Clone size and V and J calls follow TCRdb, not the original study. Counted in this sample were some 500,000 distinct CDR3 sequences; about 16% of them appeared once. 25% to 30% of the sample goes to the ten largest clones.

The CDR3 has 13 amino acids, counting the end cysteine and phenylalanine. Just the 39-base CDR3 DNA is kept, in frame starting at base 1. In the germline V gene (reference sequence), CDR1 corresponds to MNHEY and CDR2 to SMNVEV. V loses 5 bases at its end and J loses 18 bases; junction bases beyond the gene matches: 8. This entry belongs to a study of T cells in Graves' hyperthyroidism and ophthalmopathy (dated by TCRdb to between 2019 and 2020). With respect to the entire study: Peripheral blood samples were taken at the time of initial diagnosis, prior to any treatment. In addition, the study compared T-cell repertoires in thyroid tissue and in blood from roughly 6 Graves' hyperthyroidism patients. TCR Vbeta CDR3 sequencing of 135 peripheral blood samples (around 45 ophthalmopathy, some 75 hyperthyroidism and some 17 progressor patients) is reported in the paper. Once sampling was done, hyperthyroidism patients were given methimazole at a starting dose of 30 mg daily, whereas ophthalmopathy patients were given high-dose intravenous methylprednisolone. The approximately 100 discovery patients were divided at random into training and test sets in a 7:3 ratio. Whether ophthalmopathy could be predicted prospectively was tested in an independent validation cohort made up of roughly 20 hyperthyroidism patients plus 17 patients who later progressed to ophthalmopathy. TCR V-J signatures able to tell the groups apart were searched for in a discovery cohort of some 97 patients, of whom 43 had Graves' ophthalmopathy and under 65 had stable Graves' hyperthyroidism.

General conclusions and limits of the study: In validation, the model predicted progression to ophthalmopathy a median of around 6.5 months before onset, with 65% to 71% sensitivity and roughly 79% specificity. Sample size was not statistically predetermined, and investigators were not blinded to group allocation. Most expanded thyroid clonotypes (frequency above 0.001) were also found in blood, which suggests that blood repertoires may mirror thyroid immune responses. Ophthalmopathy was separated from stable hyperthyroidism by a 13 V-J signature model, with around 90% sensitivity and 81% to 82% specificity obtained in cross-validation and 80%/75% obtained in testing.

The V and J segments used are TRBV27 and TRBJ1-6, and TRBD1 aligns with 12 junction nucleotides. This receptor was taken from a woman in her thirties with Graves' ophthalmopathy. The specimen was blood. The CDR3 is CASSLTGQGATHF. The bases are TGTGCCAGCAGTCTAACGGGACAGGGGGCGACCCACTTT.